Below, 16 T cell receptor beta chains from the same sample are listed, as sequenced in a study of blood T cell repertoires in COVID-19. TCRdb keeps only in-frame clones here, not all; method: immunoSEQ multiplex PCR. The sample contains approximately 470,000 clones, roughly nine tenths of which appear only once. The sequenced sample was PBMCs or T cells enriched from blood (not recorded which). The receptors originated from a woman aged 18-30 years who had recovered from COVID-19.

The chain employs TRBV12-3 or TRBV12-4 and TRBJ2-7; TRBD2 matches 8 bases. The CDR3 runs 13 residues. Germline trimming cut 8 bases from V and 9 bases from J; bases unmatched to any gene: 12. CDR3 bases: TGTGCCAGCGCCTCCCTCGGGGGGGCTTGGCAGTACTTC. Protein product: CASASLGGAWQYF.

The V gene is TRBV6-5, the J gene TRBJ1-6; D call uncertain. This CDR3 contains 13 residues. The V gene's germline CDR1 is MNHEY and CDR2 SVGAGI. The ends were cut back, 6 bases at V and 6 bases at J, with 9 bases in the middle. CDR3 protein: CASRTPTNSPLHF. The DNA of the CDR3 is TGTGCCAGCAGGACACCGACTAATTCACCCCTCCACTTT.

The rearrangement joins TRBV3-1 (or the pseudogene TRBV3-2) to TRBJ2-1; 11 bases line up with TRBD1. This CDR3 is built from 15 residues. Germline assignment: CDR1 LGHDT and CDR2 YNNKEL (reference sequence). The V segment lost 5 bases and the J segment 6 bases; nucleotides outside the gene matches: 6. CDR3 nucleotide sequence: TGTGCCAGCAGCTACGGACAGGGGGCTTCCAATGAGCAGTTCTTC. It yields the protein CASSYGQGASNEQFF.

This CDR3 reads CASSSPGEAPEQYF. In DNA, the CDR3 is TGCGCCAGCAGCTCCCCAGGGGAAGCTCCCGAGCAGTACTTC. J is TRBJ2-7 and V is TRBV5-1, with D perhaps matching TRBD1 (6 bases). Trimming left V 3 bases short and J 6 bases short, with 16 bases between. From germline, CDR1 is SGHRS and CDR2 YFSETQ. CDR3 size: 14 residues.

J is TRBJ2-7 and V is TRBV19, with a possible D match to TRBD1 (5 bases). The CDR3 contains 11 residues. Trimming left V 9 bases short and J 2 bases short, with 8 bases between. CDR1 and CDR2 from the germline V gene are LNHDA and SQIVND (reference sequence). CDR3 nucleotides: TGTGCCAGGACAGAGACCTACGAGCAGTACTTC. This codes for CARTETYEQYF.

V is TRBV28 and J is TRBJ2-7; 8 bases match TRBD1. The CDR3 has 15 residues. The germline V gene has CDR1 MDHEN and CDR2 SYDVKM. Trimming took 6 bases from V and 4 from J; bases not matched to a gene: 11. As DNA, the CDR3 is TGTGCCAGCAGCCAGACAGGGGATAGGGCTTACGAGCAGTACTTC. This gives the protein CASSQTGDRAYEQYF. Filled out from reference TRBV28 and TRBJ2-7, the complete variable domain reads DVKVTQSSRYLVKRTGEKVFLECVQDMDHENMFWYRQDPGLGLRLIYFSYDVKMKEKGDIPEGYSVSREKKERFSLILESASTNQTSMYLCASSQTGDRAYEQYFGPGTRLTVT.

The count of this clone is one. V and J are TRBV4-2 and TRBJ2-5; 8 bases are shared with TRBD2. V lost 3 bases to trimming and J lost 0 bases; unmatched junction nucleotides: 6. The germline CDR1 and CDR2 sequences are LGHNA and YNFKEQ. This CDR3 is 16 amino acids long. Written as DNA, the CDR3 is TGTGCCAGCAGCCACCCCCTGCGGGGGGACCAAGAGACCCAGTACTTC. This sequence encodes CASSHPLRGDQETQYF.

The chain joins TRBV6-2 or TRBV6-3 to TRBJ1-2; 7 bases are a match to TRBD1. V lost 3 bases, J lost 8 bases, and 6 bases stayed unmatched. Germline-derived CDR1 and CDR2 are MNHEY and SVGEGT. This CDR3 is built from 13 residues. CDR3 residues: CASSYGGGEGYTF. The CDR3, as DNA: TGTGCCAGCAGTTATGGAGGGGGCGAAGGCTACACCTTC.

The chain employs TRBV10-2 and TRBJ1-1, with unresolved D. Germline values: CDR1 WSHSY, CDR2 SAAADI. The CDR3 has 15 amino acids. V lost 4 bases to trimming and J lost 1 base, with 13 bases between them. CDR3 protein: CASSGRDGSNTEAFF. CDR3 in DNA: TGCGCCAGCAGTGGGAGAGACGGCTCGAACACTGAAGCTTTCTTT.

The chain couples TRBV6-5 to TRBJ2-7, with 8 bases aligning to TRBD1. In germline, CDR1 is MNHEY, CDR2 SVGAGI. CDR3 length: 14 residues. The V and J ends lost 4 bases and 1 base, in that order; junction bases with no gene match: 3. CDR3 nucleotide sequence: TGTGCCAGCAGTTGGGACAGGAGTTCCTACGAGCAGTACTTC. It yields the protein CASSWDRSSYEQYF.

The V gene is TRBV27, the J gene TRBJ2-7; D is possibly TRBD1 (5 bases). V lost 9 bases, J lost 4 bases, and 13 bases lay in between. Germline loops: CDR1 MNHEY, CDR2 SMNVEV (reference sequence). The CDR3 contains 12 residues. The CDR3 is CARSGSGYEQYF. DNA for the CDR3: TGTGCCAGGTCAGGGTCGGGTTACGAGCAGTACTTC.

V gene TRBV6-1 combines with J gene TRBJ1-2; no definite D call. The CDR3 is 12 residues long. Trimming left V 3 bases short and J 7 bases short, with 9 bases between. CDR1 is MNHNS and CDR2 is SASEGT in the germline V gene. This CDR3 is CASSEEGGGYTF. In DNA, the CDR3 is TGTGCCAGCAGTGAGGAGGGAGGTGGCTACACCTTC.

This clone has just a few counts. The rearrangement uses TRBV3-1 (or the pseudogene TRBV3-2) and TRBJ2-5; 9 bases are a match to TRBD2. V dropped 0 bases and J dropped 4; count of bases not matched to a gene: 6. Germline V lookup: CDR1 LGHDT, CDR2 YNNKEL (reference sequence). The CDR3 has 16 amino acids. CDR3 coding DNA: TGTGCCAGCAGCCAAGACCGGCGGGGGGGCAGAGAGACCCAGTACTTC. It specifies CASSQDRRGGRETQYF.

The rearrangement joins TRBV6-6 to TRBJ1-1; 7 nucleotides match TRBD1. Trimming at V came to 7 bases and at J to 1 base, leaving 6 bases not matched to a gene. Germline CDR1 is MNHNY and CDR2 is SVGAGI (reference sequence). The CDR3 is 14 residues long. CDR3 nucleotide sequence: TGTGCCAGCATACGACAGGGACAGAACACTGAAGCTTTCTTT. This codes for CASIRQGQNTEAFF.

The V gene is TRBV5-6, the J gene TRBJ1-2; 8 bases are shared with TRBD1. Germline trimming cut 4 bases from V and 8 bases from J; bases unmatched to any gene: 7. The CDR3 is 13 residues long. Germline V gives CDR1 SGHDT, CDR2 YYEEEE. CDR3 sequence: CASSPQGAWGYTF. CDR3 nucleotide sequence: TGTGCCAGCAGCCCCCAGGGGGCTTGGGGCTACACCTTC.

This chain links TRBV7-2 with TRBJ2-7, with 8 positions matching TRBD1. The CDR3 contains 15 residues. The germline CDR1 and CDR2 sequences are SGHTA and FQGNSA. Losses at the gene ends were 1 base for V and 6 bases for J; bases not matched to a gene: 8. CDR3 in amino acids: CASSLVGHRGSEQYF. In nucleotides, the CDR3 is TGTGCCAGCAGCTTAGTAGGACACAGGGGGTCCGAGCAGTACTTC.